The 23 T cell receptor beta chains below come from one sample, sequenced in a study of blood T cells in healthy people across ages. The use of a sample-barcoded 5' primer and a J-beta primer mix characterized a second PCR of roughly 6 to 11 cycles. TCRdb passed the 5' RACE reads through MiXCR, listing each CDR3 protein once. The data hold about 800,000 distinct CDR3 sequences, with roughly 64% observed a single time. Specimen: blood. The receptor source for this set is a young man in good health.

The V gene is TRBV20-1, the J gene TRBJ2-1; 8 positions agree with TRBD2. CDR3 length: 22 residues. V lost 5 bases to trimming and J lost 0 bases; unmatched junction nucleotides: 27. Germline V gives CDR1 DFQATT, CDR2 SNEGSKA (reference sequence). For the CDR3, the DNA is TGCAGTGCTGACTCTACCCTGGACTCGCCTAGCGGGCCCCGAAGCTCCTACAATGAGCAGTTCTTC. Encoded protein: CSADSTLDSPSGPRSSYNEQFF.

The rearrangement joins TRBV7-9 to TRBJ1-5, with D hard to call. Germline V gene data show CDR1 as SEHNR and CDR2 as FQNEAQ (reference sequence). Trimming removed 1 base at V and 1 base at J, with 14 bases between. This CDR3 has 17 amino acids. CDR3 amino acids: CASSLDTGSGSNQPQHF. The CDR3 DNA is TGTGCCAGCAGCTTAGATACCGGGAGCGGGAGCAATCAGCCCCAGCATTTT.

The chain employs TRBV6-6 and TRBJ1-5, with unresolved D. CDR1 is MNHNY, CDR2 SVGAGI, per germline (reference sequence). This CDR3 is built from 14 residues. Deletions cut 10 bases from V and 0 bases from J, with 13 bases between. As DNA, the CDR3 is TGTGCCACATGGGAGTTCACTAGCAATCAGCCCCAGCATTTT. Protein product: CATWEFTSNQPQHF.

This chain connects TRBV11-1 to TRBJ2-1; TRBD2 aligns across 10 bases. The V gene end was trimmed by 6 bases and the J gene end by 4 bases; junction bases not matched to a gene: 6. The CDR3 consists of 15 residues. Germline CDR1 SGHAT, CDR2 FQDESV (reference sequence). In DNA form, the CDR3 reads TGTGCCAGCAGTGGACTAGCGGATAATTACAATGAGCAGTTCTTC. This codes for CASSGLADNYNEQFF. The complete variable domain, with remaining parts taken from reference TRBV11-1 and TRBJ2-1, reads EAEVAQSPRYKITEKSQAVAFWCDPISGHATLYWYRQILGQGPELLVQFQDESVVDDSQLPKDRFSAERLKGVDSTLKIQPAELGDSAMYLCASSGLADNYNEQFFGPGTRLTVL.

This chain links TRBV5-1 with TRBJ2-5; D gene uncertain. Per germline, CDR1 SGHRS and CDR2 YFSETQ. The CDR3 consists of 14 residues. Trimming took 0 bases from V and 5 from J, leaving 11 bases between them. The CDR3 DNA sequence: TGCGCCAGCAGCTTGGGGTCCGGATTGGAGACCCAGTACTTC. It is translated as CASSLGSGLETQYF.

This chain joins TRBV12-3 or TRBV12-4 and TRBJ2-5, with TRBD2 identical over 10 bases. CDR3 size: 15 residues. The V segment lost 5 bases and the J segment 13 bases; nucleotides outside the gene matches: 16. Here the CDR3 reads CASSQTPTSGKTMYF. The CDR3 coding sequence is TGTGCCAGCAGTCAGACCCCAACTAGCGGGAAAACTATGTACTTC.

The V gene is TRBV18, the J gene TRBJ2-1; weak D call: TRBD2 (5 bases). Germline loops: CDR1 KGHSH, CDR2 LQKENI. V lost 6 bases to trimming and J lost 9 bases, with 24 bases between them. The CDR3 is 16 amino acids. The CDR3 protein is CASSSDITRRIGEQFF. The DNA of the CDR3 is TGTGCCAGCTCGTCGGATATAACTAGGCGGATTGGTGAGCAGTTCTTC.

V and J are TRBV20-1 and TRBJ2-1; D gene ambiguous. The germline CDR1 and CDR2 sequences are DFQATT and SNEGSKA (reference sequence). V was clipped by 3 bases and J by 8 bases, with 14 bases between them. The CDR3 is 13 residues long. The CDR3 protein is CSARTQSNYEQFF. The CDR3 DNA follows: TGCAGTGCTAGGACCCAATCTAACTATGAGCAGTTCTTC.

The chain links TRBV7-2 to TRBJ1-2; 12 nucleotides agree with TRBD1. CDR1 SGHTA and CDR2 FQGNSA come from the germline V gene. CDR3 length equals 15 residues. The V segment lost 0 bases and the J segment 6 bases; nucleotides outside the gene matches: 2. CDR3 nucleotide sequence: TGTGCCAGCAGCTTAGCCGGGACAGGGGGCCATGGCTACACCTTC. It translates to CASSLAGTGGHGYTF.

The rearrangement links TRBV4-2 to TRBJ2-3; 10 bases are shared with TRBD2. The J segment lost 4 bases and the V segment lost 1 base, leaving 14 bases of the junction unmatched. Looked up from germline, CDR1 is LGHNA and CDR2 is YNFKEQ. This CDR3 spans 19 amino acids. In DNA form, the CDR3 reads TGTGCCAGCAGCCAAGGAACCGTAGCGGGAGGAAGGCATCCAGATACGCAGTATTTT. This translates into CASSQGTVAGGRHPDTQYF.

This sequence joins TRBV6-2 or TRBV6-3 and TRBJ1-2; TRBD1 matches at 7 bases. This CDR3 has 16 amino acids. The J segment lost 2 bases and the V segment lost 10 bases, leaving 16 bases of the junction unmatched. Germline V gene sequence: CDR1 MNHEY, CDR2 SVGEGT. The CDR3 sequence: CAITAVLAGQNYGYTF. The DNA for the CDR3 is TGTGCCATCACGGCCGTCCTCGCGGGACAGAACTATGGCTACACCTTC.

The rearrangement links TRBV2 to TRBJ2-1; D gene uncertain. CDR3 size: 14 residues. CDR1 is SNHLY and CDR2 is FYNNEI in the germline V gene. The V end was cut by 6 bases, the J end by 7 bases, with 16 bases between. CDR3 amino acids: CASRSLLATNEQFF. The CDR3 DNA follows: TGTGCCAGCAGGTCACTTTTAGCAACTAATGAGCAGTTCTTC. The entire variable domain, with the rest obtained from reference TRBV2 and TRBJ2-1, is as follows: EPEVTQTPSHQVTQMGQEVILRCVPISNHLYFYWYRQILGQKVEFLVSFYNNEISEKSEIFDDQFSVERPDGSNFTLKIRSTKLEDSAMYFCASRSLLATNEQFFGPGTRLTVL.

The chain couples TRBV4-3 to TRBJ1-2; a weak D match, TRBD1 (5 bases). The CDR3 extends over 14 amino acids. The V end lost 2 bases, the J end lost 2 bases, and 9 bases lay between the germline ends. Germline CDR1 LGHNA, CDR2 YSLEER. This chain's CDR3 is CASSQYQGNYGYTF. CDR3 in DNA: TGCGCCAGCAGCCAATACCAGGGAAACTATGGCTACACCTTC.

The chain carries TRBV19 and TRBJ2-1, with 11 positions matching TRBD2. V shed 9 bases, J shed 6 bases, and the junction held 10 bases outside the gene matches. There are 15 residues in the CDR3. Germline CDR1 LNHDA, CDR2 SQIVND (reference sequence). CDR3 nucleotides: TGTGCCAGCGCCACAACTAGCGGGAGTCCCAATGAGCAGTTCTTC. This encodes CASATTSGSPNEQFF.

The CDR3 loop is CAISESVRDRRTDTQYF. The CDR3 region has the DNA TGTGCCATCAGTGAGTCGGTAAGGGACAGACGCACAGATACGCAGTATTTT. The chain couples TRBV10-3 to TRBJ2-3; 7 nucleotides match TRBD1. This CDR3 has 17 residues. V was clipped by 0 bases and J by 1 base; unmatched bases: 7. Per the germline V gene, CDR1 is ENHRY and CDR2 is SYGVKD.

The gene calls are TRBV7-8 and TRBJ2-7; D remains unclear. CDR1 and CDR2 (germline): SGHVS, FQNEAQ. The CDR3 contains 15 residues. V gave up 3 bases and J gave up 0 bases, with 12 bases separating them. The CDR3, as DNA: TGTGCCAGCAGCTTCTTTCTCCGGGTCTCCTACGAGCAGTACTTC. Amino acid sequence: CASSFFLRVSYEQYF.

This clonotype was detected ten times or more. This chain links TRBV7-2 with TRBJ2-1, with D hard to call. Germline V CDR1 and CDR2: SGHTA, FQGNSA. V was shortened by 0 bases and J by 2 bases, with 5 bases between the two germline ends. CDR3 length: 14 residues. The CDR3 is CASSLALAYNEQFF. The DNA for the CDR3 is TGTGCCAGCAGCTTAGCGTTAGCCTACAATGAGCAGTTCTTC.

The V and J genes are TRBV28 and TRBJ2-7; TRBD2 might be the D (6 bases). The length of the CDR3 is 15 residues. The germline V gene has CDR1 MDHEN and CDR2 SYDVKM. V was pared by 2 bases and J by 6 bases, with 17 bases between. The CDR3 spells CASSLAGRQDPEQYF. CDR3 nucleotide sequence: TGTGCCAGCAGTTTAGCGGGACGGCAGGACCCCGAGCAGTACTTC.

This chain links TRBV7-2 with TRBJ2-1, with 10 bases that match TRBD2. Per germline, CDR1 SGHTA and CDR2 FQGNSA. This CDR3 has 15 amino acids. V was clipped by 6 bases and J by 7 bases; unmatched bases: 9. The CDR3 loop is CASSWTSGVGNEQFF. The DNA for the CDR3 is TGTGCCAGCAGTTGGACTAGCGGAGTGGGGAATGAGCAGTTCTTC.

The chain links TRBV11-2 to TRBJ1-1; no reliable D call. Trimming removed 0 bases from V and 5 bases from J, with 10 bases in between. Per germline, CDR1 SGHAT and CDR2 FQNNGV. The CDR3 length is 14 residues. CDR3 protein: CASSLDQWQTEAFF. The DNA for the CDR3 is TGTGCCAGCAGCTTAGATCAATGGCAGACTGAAGCTTTCTTT.

This clonotype showed up just a few times. The rearrangement links TRBV12-3 or TRBV12-4 to TRBJ2-5; D gene uncertain. V was clipped by 7 bases and J by 2 bases, with 17 bases between them. The CDR3 is 15 residues long. CDR3 coding DNA: TGTGCCAGCACTGAAATGGCCGCCTTACAAGAGACCCAGTACTTC. The encoded protein is CASTEMAALQETQYF.

A few counts support this clonotype. This chain uses TRBV3-1 with TRBJ2-2; TRBD1 agrees at 7 bases. There are 16 residues in the CDR3. V was pared by 1 base and J by 0 bases, with 2 bases of the junction left unmatched. CDR1 and CDR2 from the germline V gene are LGHDT and YNNKEL (reference sequence). The CDR3 reads CASSQVGGANTGELFF. The DNA for the CDR3 is TGTGCCAGCAGCCAAGTAGGGGGCGCGAACACCGGGGAGCTGTTTTTT. Full variable domain (remainder filled in from reference TRBV3-1 and TRBJ2-2): DTAVSQTPKYLVTQMGNDKSIKCEQNLGHDTMYWYKQDSKKFLKIMFSYNNKELIINETVPNRFSPKSPDKAHLNLHINSLELGDSAVYFCASSQVGGANTGELFFGEGSRLTVL.

CDR3 DNA sequence: TGCAGTGCTTCCCGACAGGGTTACTCCTACGAGCAGTACTTC. It codes for CSASRQGYSYEQYF. The chain couples TRBV20-1 to TRBJ2-7; TRBD1 agrees at 7 bases. The CDR3 is made up of 14 amino acids. The ends lost 5 bases at V and 0 bases at J; junction bases unmatched: 7. The V gene's germline CDR1 is DFQATT and CDR2 SNEGSKA (reference sequence).